A selection of T cell receptor beta chains follows, all from one sample in a study of CD8+ T cells in alopecia areata. The data were produced by immunoSEQ multiplex PCR, yet TCRdb's version contains in-frame clones alone and is incomplete. The repertoire includes around 99,000 clones, roughly 84% of them detected once, and less than 30% sits in the top ten. Sequencing was performed on CD8+ T cells sorted from blood, taken at week 24, from a patient treated with tofacitinib. The origin of the receptors is a human donor with alopecia areata. CDR3s include the opening cysteine and the closing phenylalanine or tryptophan. Some rows mark clone size as missing; the rest say once, few, many or name a class of expanded clone.

J: TRBJ1-1
size: .
V: TRBV12-5
CDR3: CASGWTQSRGGHTEAFF

J: TRBJ1-2
size: once
V: TRBV19
CDR3: CASSGDYGYTF

J: TRBJ2-2
size: .
V: TRBV19
CDR3: CASSADRPWGTGELFF

J: TRBJ1-3
size: once
V: TRBV5-1
CDR3: CASSLPGAISGNTIYF

J: TRBJ2-2
size: once
V: TRBV19
CDR3: CASTPAPSTGELFF

J: TRBJ2-7
size: .
V: TRBV7-8
CDR3: CASSHDRQSVDEQYF

J: TRBJ2-5
size: few
V: TRBV21-1
CDR3: CASSGYTFSETQYF

J: TRBJ1-5
size: .
V: TRBV4-2
CDR3: CASSQSGVSNQPQHF

J: TRBJ1-4
size: .
V: TRBV30
CDR3: CAWSEQGSEKLFF

J: TRBJ2-7
size: .
V: TRBV7-9
CDR3: CASSSPGQSNEQYF

J: TRBJ2-3
size: .
V: TRBV5-5
CDR3: CASSPEAGGSTDTQYF

J: TRBJ2-2
size: .
V: TRBV5-6
CDR3: CASSLETAPPLFF

J: TRBJ2-1
size: .
V: TRBV4-3
CDR3: CASSRVGLAGNNEQFF

J: TRBJ2-3
size: .
V: TRBV7-8
CDR3: CASSLVVTSGGEDTQYF

J: TRBJ2-7
size: .
V: TRBV4-1
CDR3: CASSHLRADEQYF

J: TRBJ2-5
size: few
V: TRBV29-1
CDR3: CSVEGRAWETQYF

J: TRBJ2-7
size: once
V: TRBV29-1
CDR3: CSVWLSGEQYF

J: TRBJ1-5
size: .
V: TRBV2
CDR3: CASSDGPPANQPQHF

J: TRBJ2-2
size: .
V: TRBV7-9
CDR3: CASSSDRGLDGELFF

J: TRBJ2-1
size: .
V: TRBV7-8
CDR3: CASSFRGNEQFF

J: TRBJ1-5
size: .
V: TRBV15
CDR3: CATSVRTSNQPQHF

J: TRBJ2-7
size: .
V: TRBV6-5
CDR3: CASSPRQDEQYF

J: TRBJ2-7
size: .
V: TRBV27
CDR3: CASSDTGGGYEQYF

J: TRBJ2-7
size: .
V: TRBV5-1
CDR3: CASSRIGQTGAYEQYF

J: TRBJ2-7
size: .
V: TRBV4-3
CDR3: CASSPTYPGQGDEQYF

J: TRBJ2-3
size: .
V: TRBV12-5
CDR3: CASGLPTTGGRSTDTQYF

J: TRBJ2-2
size: .
V: TRBV29-1
CDR3: CSAADKNTGELFF

J: TRBJ1-5
size: .
V: TRBV6-1
CDR3: CASSLLTGSGQPQHF

J: TRBJ2-3
size: .
V: TRBV7-8
CDR3: CASSTPVRDRVTDTQYF

J: TRBJ1-1
size: .
V: TRBV30
CDR3: CAWSHGTGILSTEAFF

J: TRBJ2-7
size: .
V: TRBV29-1
CDR3: CSVQGSNEQYF

J: TRBJ2-7
size: .
V: TRBV5-1
CDR3: CASSLGTNSYEQYF

J: TRBJ2-5
size: .
V: TRBV6-5
CDR3: CASSYSGTEGETQYF

J: TRBJ2-7
size: .
V: TRBV6-5
CDR3: CASSYGRMNEQYF

J: TRBJ1-2
size: .
V: TRBV11-1
CDR3: CASSFVQGYGYTF

J: TRBJ1-5
size: .
V: TRBV7-9
CDR3: CASTSGAGNQPQHF

J: TRBJ1-2
size: .
V: TRBV19
CDR3: CASSPAGPGQENYGYTF

J: TRBJ1-5
size: .
V: TRBV4-2
CDR3: CASSHRPPGTGGDGNQPQHF

J: TRBJ1-6
size: .
V: TRBV7-8
CDR3: CASSPQWAGNSPLHF

J: TRBJ2-7
size: .
V: TRBV5-1
CDR3: CASSLEQGLSYEQYF

J: TRBJ2-3
size: .
V: TRBV13
CDR3: CASSPEGWADRRTDTQYF

J: TRBJ2-5
size: .
V: TRBV27
CDR3: CASRGLKETQYF

J: TRBJ2-1
size: .
V: TRBV7-6
CDR3: CASSLSGGEFNEQFF

J: TRBJ2-1
size: few
V: TRBV29-1
CDR3: CSVEDSQLSYNEQFF

J: TRBJ2-1
size: .
V: TRBV2
CDR3: CASIPGSGGLDEQFF

J: TRBJ2-7
size: .
V: TRBV14
CDR3: CASSPKLAGEWHEQYF